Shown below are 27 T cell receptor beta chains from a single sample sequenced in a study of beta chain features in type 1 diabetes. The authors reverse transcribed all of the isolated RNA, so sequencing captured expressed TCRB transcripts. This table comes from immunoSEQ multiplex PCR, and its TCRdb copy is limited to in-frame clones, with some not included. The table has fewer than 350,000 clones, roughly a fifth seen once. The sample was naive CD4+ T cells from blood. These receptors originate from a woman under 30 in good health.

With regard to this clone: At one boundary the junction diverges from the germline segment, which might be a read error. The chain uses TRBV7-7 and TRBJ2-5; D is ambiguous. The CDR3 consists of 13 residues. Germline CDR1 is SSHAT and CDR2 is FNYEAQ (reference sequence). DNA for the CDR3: TGTGCTAGCAGCTTAGACAATGAGGCTACCCAGTACTTC. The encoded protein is CASSLDNEATQYF.

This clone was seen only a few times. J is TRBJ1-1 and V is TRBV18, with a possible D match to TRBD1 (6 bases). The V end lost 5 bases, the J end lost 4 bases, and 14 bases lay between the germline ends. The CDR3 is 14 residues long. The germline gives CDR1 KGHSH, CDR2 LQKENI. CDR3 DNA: TGTGCCAGCTCAGTACAGGGAGCTCGCACTGAAGCTTTCTTT. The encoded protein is CASSVQGARTEAFF.

CDR3 bases: TGTGCCAGCAGCCCCTTGGCGGGGGGCCCGGAGACCCAGTACTTC. Amino acid sequence: CASSPLAGGPETQYF. This sequence joins TRBV4-2 and TRBJ2-5; 8 nucleotides line up with TRBD2. Germline V gene sequence: CDR1 LGHNA, CDR2 YNFKEQ. This CDR3 has 15 amino acids. Trimming at V came to 4 bases and at J to 5 bases, leaving 9 bases not matched to a gene.

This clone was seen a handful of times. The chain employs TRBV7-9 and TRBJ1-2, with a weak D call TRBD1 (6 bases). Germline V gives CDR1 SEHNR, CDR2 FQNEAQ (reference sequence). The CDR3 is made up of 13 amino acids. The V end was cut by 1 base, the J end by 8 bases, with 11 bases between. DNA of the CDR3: TGTGCCAGCAGCTTAGAAGGGCAGGGGGGCTACACCTTC. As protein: CASSLEGQGGYTF. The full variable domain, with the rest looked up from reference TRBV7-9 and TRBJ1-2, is DTGVSQNPRHKITKRGQNVTFRCDPISEHNRLYWYRQTLGQGPEFLTYFQNEAQLEKSRLLSDRFSAERPKGSFSTLEIQRTEQGDSAMYLCASSLEGQGGYTFGSGTRLTVV.

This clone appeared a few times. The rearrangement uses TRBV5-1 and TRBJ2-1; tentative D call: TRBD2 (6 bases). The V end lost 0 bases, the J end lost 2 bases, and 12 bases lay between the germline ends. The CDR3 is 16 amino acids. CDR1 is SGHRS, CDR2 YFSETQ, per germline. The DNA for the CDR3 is TGCGCCAGCAGCTTGGGGGTAGCGGAAACCTACAATGAGCAGTTCTTC. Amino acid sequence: CASSLGVAETYNEQFF.

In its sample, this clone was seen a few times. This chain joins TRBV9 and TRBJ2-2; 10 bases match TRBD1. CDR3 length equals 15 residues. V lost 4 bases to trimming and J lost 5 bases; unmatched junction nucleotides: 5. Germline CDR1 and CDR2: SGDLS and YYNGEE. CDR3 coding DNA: TGTGCCAGCAGCACGCGGACAGGGGGAACCGGGGAGCTGTTTTTT. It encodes CASSTRTGGTGELFF.

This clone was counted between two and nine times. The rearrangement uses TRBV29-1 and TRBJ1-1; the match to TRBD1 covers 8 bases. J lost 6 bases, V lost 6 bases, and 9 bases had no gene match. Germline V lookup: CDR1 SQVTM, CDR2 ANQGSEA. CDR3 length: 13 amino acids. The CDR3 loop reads CSVAWTGRAEAFF. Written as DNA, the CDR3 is TGCAGCGTCGCCTGGACAGGGAGGGCTGAAGCTTTCTTT.

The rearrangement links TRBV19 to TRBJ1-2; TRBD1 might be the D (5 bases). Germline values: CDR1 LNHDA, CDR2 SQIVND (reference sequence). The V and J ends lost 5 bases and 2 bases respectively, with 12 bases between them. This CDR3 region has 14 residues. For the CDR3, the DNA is TGTGCCAGTAGTGCACAGGCGACGAACTATGGCTACACCTTC. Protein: CASSAQATNYGYTF.

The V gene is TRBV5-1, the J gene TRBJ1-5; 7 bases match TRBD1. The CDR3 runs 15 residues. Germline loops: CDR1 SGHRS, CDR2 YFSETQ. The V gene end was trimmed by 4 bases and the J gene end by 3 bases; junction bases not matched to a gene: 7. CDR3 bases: TGCGCCAGCAGCCGAGACGGGACAGTCAATCAGCCCCAGCATTTT. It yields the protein CASSRDGTVNQPQHF.

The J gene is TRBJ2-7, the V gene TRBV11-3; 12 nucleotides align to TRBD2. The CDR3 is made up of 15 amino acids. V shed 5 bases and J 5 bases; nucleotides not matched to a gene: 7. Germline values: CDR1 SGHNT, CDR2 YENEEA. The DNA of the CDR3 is TGTGCCAGCAGCCGAGTACTAGCGGGAGGTAACGAGCAGTACTTC. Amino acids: CASSRVLAGGNEQYF.

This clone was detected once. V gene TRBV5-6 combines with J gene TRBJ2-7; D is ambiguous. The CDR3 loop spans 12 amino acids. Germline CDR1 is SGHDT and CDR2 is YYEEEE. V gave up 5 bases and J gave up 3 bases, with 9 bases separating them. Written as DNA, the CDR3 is TGTGCCAGCAGGAGAGCTAGCTACGAGCAGTACTTC. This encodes CASRRASYEQYF.

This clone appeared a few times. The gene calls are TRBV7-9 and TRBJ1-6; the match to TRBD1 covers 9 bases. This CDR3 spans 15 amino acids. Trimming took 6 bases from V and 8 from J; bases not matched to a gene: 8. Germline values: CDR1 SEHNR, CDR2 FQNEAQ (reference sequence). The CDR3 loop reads CASRAGQGLDSPLHF. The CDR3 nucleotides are TGTGCCAGCAGGGCGGGACAGGGATTAGATTCACCCCTCCACTTT.

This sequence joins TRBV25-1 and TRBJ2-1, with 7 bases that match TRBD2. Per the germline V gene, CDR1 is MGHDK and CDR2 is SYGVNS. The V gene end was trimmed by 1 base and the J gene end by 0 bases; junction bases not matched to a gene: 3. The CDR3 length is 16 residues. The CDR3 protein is CASSEWGLSSYNEQFF. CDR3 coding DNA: TGTGCCAGCAGTGAATGGGGACTAAGCTCCTACAATGAGCAGTTCTTC. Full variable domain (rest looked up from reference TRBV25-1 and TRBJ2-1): EADIYQTPRYLVIGTGKKITLECSQTMGHDKMYWYQQDPGMELHLIHYSYGVNSTEKGDLSSESTVSRIRTEHFPLTLESARPSHTSQYLCASSEWGLSSYNEQFFGPGTRLTVL.

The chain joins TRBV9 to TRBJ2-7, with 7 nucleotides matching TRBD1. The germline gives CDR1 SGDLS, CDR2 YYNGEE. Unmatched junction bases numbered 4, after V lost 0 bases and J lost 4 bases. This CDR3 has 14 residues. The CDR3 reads CASSVDGTEYEQYF. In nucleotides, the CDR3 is TGTGCCAGCAGCGTAGATGGGACAGAGTACGAGCAGTACTTC.

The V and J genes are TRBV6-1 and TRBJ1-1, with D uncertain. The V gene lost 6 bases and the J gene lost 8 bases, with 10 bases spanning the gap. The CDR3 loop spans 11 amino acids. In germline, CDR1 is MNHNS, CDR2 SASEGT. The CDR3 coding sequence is TGTGCCAGCAGGGTGTGGGCCGAAGCTTTCTTT. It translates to CASRVWAEAFF.

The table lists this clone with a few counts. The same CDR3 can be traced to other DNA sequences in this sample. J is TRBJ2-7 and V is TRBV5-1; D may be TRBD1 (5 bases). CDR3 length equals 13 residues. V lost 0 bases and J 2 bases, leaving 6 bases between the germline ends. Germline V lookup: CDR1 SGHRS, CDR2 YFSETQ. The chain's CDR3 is CASSLAGTYEQYF. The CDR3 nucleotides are TGCGCCAGCAGCTTGGCAGGGACCTACGAGCAGTACTTC.

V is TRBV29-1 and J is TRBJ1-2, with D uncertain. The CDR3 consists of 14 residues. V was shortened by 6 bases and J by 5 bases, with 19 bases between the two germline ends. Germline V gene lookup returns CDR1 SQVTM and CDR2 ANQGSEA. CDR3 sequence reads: CSVAPSTYVYGYTF. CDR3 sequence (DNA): TGCAGCGTGGCCCCATCGACATACGTGTATGGCTACACCTTC.

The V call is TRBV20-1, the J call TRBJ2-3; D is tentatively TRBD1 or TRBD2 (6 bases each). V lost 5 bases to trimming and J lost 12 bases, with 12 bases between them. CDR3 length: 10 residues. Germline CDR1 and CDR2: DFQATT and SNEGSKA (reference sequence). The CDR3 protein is CSAGGTPQYF. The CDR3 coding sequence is TGCAGTGCTGGAGGGACACCCCAGTATTTT.

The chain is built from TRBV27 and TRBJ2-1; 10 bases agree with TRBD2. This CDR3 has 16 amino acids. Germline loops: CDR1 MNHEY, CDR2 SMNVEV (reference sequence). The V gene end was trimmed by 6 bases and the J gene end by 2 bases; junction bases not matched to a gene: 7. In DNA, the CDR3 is TGTGCCAGCAGGACGACTAGCGGGTTTACCTACAATGAGCAGTTCTTC. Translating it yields CASRTTSGFTYNEQFF.

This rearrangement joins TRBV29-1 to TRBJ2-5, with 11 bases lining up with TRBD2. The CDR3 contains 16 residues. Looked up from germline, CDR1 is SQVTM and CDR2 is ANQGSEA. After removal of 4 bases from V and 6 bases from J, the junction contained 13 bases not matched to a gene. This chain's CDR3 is CSVGPVSGRALQTQYF. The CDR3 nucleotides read TGCAGCGTTGGCCCAGTTAGCGGGAGGGCCTTACAGACCCAGTACTTC.

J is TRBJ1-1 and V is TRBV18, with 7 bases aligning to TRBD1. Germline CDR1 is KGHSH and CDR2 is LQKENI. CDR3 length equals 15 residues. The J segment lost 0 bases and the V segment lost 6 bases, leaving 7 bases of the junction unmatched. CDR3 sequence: CASSGTANMNTEAFF. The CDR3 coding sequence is TGTGCCAGCTCCGGGACAGCTAATATGAACACTGAAGCTTTCTTT.

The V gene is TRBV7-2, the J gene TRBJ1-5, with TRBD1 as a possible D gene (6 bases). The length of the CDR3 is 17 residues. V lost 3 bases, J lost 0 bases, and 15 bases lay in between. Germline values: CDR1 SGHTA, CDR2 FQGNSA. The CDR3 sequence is CASSFSATGLSNQPQHF. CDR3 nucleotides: TGTGCCAGCAGCTTCAGCGCGACAGGACTTAGCAATCAGCCCCAGCATTTT. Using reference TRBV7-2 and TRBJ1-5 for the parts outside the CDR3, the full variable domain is GAGVSQSPSNKVTEKGKDVELRCDPISGHTALYWYRQSLGQGLEFLIYFQGNSAPDKSGLPSDRFSAERTGGSVSTLTIQRTQQEDSAVYLCASSFSATGLSNQPQHFGDGTRLSIL.

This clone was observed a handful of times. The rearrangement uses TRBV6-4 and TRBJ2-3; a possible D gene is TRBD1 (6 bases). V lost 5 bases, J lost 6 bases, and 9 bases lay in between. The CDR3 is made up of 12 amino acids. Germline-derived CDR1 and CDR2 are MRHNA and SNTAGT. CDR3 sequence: CASSPTGDTQYF. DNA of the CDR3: TGTGCCAGCAGTCCTACAGGGGATACGCAGTATTTT.

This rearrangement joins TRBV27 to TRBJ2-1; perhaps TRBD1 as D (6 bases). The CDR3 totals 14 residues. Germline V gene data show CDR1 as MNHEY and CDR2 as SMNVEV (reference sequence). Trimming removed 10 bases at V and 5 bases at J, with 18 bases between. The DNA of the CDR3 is TGTGCCACCGTAGAGGGGGTCGGGAACAATGAGCAGTTCTTC. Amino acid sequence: CATVEGVGNNEQFF.

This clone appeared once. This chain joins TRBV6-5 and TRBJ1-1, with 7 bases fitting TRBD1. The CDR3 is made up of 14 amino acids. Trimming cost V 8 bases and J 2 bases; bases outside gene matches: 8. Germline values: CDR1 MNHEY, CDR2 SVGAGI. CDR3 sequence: CASRKRDRNTEAFF. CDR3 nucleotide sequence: TGTGCCAGCCGTAAGAGGGACAGAAACACTGAAGCTTTCTTT.

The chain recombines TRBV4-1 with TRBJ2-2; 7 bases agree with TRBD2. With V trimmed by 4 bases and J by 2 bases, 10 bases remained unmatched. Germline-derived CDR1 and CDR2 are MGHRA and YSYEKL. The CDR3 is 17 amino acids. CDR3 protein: CASSPHWAGVNTGELFF. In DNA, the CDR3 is TGCGCCAGCAGCCCACACTGGGCGGGGGTAAACACCGGGGAGCTGTTTTTT.

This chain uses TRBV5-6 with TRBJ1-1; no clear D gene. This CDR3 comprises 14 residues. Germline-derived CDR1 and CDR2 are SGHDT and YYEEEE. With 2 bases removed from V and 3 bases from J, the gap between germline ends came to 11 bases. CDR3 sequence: CASSLVGGDTEAFF. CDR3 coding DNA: TGTGCCAGCAGCTTAGTAGGAGGAGACACTGAAGCTTTCTTT.